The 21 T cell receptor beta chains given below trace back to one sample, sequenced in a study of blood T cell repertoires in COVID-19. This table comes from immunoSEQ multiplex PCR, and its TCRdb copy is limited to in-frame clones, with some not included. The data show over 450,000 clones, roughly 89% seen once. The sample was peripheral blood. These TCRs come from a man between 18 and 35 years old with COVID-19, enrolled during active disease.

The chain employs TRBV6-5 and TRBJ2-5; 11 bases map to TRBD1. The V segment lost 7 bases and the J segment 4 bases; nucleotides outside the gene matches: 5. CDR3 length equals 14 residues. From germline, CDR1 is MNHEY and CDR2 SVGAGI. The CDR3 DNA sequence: TGTGCCAGCAAGGAGGACAGGGGGCGAGAGACCCAGTACTTC. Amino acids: CASKEDRGRETQYF.

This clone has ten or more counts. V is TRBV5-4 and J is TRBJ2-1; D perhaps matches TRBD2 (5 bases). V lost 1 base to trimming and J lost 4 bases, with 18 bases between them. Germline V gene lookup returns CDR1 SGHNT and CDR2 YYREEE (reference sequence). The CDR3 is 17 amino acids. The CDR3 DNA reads TGTGCCAGCAGCTTGTGGGAGTCGGGCAGGCCATACAATGAGCAGTTCTTC. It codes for CASSLWESGRPYNEQFF.

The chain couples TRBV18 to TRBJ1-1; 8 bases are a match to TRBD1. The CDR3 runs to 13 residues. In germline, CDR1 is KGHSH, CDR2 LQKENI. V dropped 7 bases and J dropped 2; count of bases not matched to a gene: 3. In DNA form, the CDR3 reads TGTGCCAGCTTACAGGGGGTCAACACTGAAGCTTTCTTT. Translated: CASLQGVNTEAFF.

CDR3 sequence (DNA): TGTGCCAGCAGCCTATGGGGCTCCTCCTACGAGCAGTACTTC. This gives the protein CASSLWGSSYEQYF. This rearrangement joins TRBV9 to TRBJ2-7; a weak D match, TRBD1 (5 bases). Germline CDR1 SGDLS, CDR2 YYNGEE. V shed 4 bases and J shed 0 bases, with 11 bases lying between them. The CDR3 extends over 14 amino acids.

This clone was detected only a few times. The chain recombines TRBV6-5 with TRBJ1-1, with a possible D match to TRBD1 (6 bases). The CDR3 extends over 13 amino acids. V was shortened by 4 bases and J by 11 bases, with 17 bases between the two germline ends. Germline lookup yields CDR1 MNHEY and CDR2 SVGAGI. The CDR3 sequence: CASSFPGQKLAFF. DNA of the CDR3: TGTGCCAGCAGTTTCCCGGGACAAAAACTGGCTTTCTTT.

Here the CDR3 reads CASSLYRQPGYQETQYF. CDR3 nucleotide sequence: TGTGCCAGCAGCTTGTACCGACAGCCAGGGTACCAAGAGACCCAGTACTTC. The V call is TRBV5-6, the J call TRBJ2-5; maybe TRBD1 (5 bases). The V end lost 1 base, the J end lost 0 bases, and 16 bases lay between the germline ends. CDR3 length: 17 amino acids. The V gene's germline CDR1 is SGHDT and CDR2 YYEEEE.

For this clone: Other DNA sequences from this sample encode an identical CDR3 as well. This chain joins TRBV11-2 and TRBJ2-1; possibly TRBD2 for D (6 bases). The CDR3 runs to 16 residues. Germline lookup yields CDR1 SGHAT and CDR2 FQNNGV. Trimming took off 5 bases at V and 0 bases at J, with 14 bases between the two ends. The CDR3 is CASSPPGLSSYNEQFF. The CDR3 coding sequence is TGTGCCAGCAGCCCCCCGGGACTTAGCTCCTACAATGAGCAGTTCTTC.

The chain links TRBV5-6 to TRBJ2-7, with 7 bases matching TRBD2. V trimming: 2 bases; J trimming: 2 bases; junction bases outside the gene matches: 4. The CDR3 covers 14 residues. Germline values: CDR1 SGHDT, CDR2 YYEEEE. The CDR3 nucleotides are TGTGCCAGCAGCTTTTGGACTAGGGCCTACGAGCAGTACTTC. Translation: CASSFWTRAYEQYF.

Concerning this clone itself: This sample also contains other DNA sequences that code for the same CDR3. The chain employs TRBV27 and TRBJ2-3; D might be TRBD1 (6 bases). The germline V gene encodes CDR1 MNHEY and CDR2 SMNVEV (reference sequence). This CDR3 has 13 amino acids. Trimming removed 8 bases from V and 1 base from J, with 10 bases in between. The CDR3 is CASRRTGTDTQYF. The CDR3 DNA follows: TGTGCCAGCCGCCGGACAGGCACAGATACGCAGTATTTT.

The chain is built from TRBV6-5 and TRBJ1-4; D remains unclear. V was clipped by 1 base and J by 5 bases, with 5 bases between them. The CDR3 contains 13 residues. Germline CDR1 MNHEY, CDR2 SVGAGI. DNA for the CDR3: TGTGCCAGCAGTTACTGGCTGAATGAAAAACTGTTTTTT. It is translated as CASSYWLNEKLFF.

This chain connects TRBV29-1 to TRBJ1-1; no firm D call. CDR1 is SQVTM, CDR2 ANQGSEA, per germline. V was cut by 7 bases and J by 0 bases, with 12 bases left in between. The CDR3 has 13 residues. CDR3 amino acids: CSACGLLNTEAFF. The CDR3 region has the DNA TGCAGCGCCTGCGGGCTTTTGAACACTGAAGCTTTCTTT.

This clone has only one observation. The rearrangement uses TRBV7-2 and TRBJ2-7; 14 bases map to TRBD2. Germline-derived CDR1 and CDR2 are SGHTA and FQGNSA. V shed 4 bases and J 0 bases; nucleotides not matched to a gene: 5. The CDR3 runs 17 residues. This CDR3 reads CASSSGLAGEVSYEQYF. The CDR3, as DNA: TGTGCCAGCAGCTCGGGACTAGCGGGAGAGGTCTCCTACGAGCAGTACTTC.

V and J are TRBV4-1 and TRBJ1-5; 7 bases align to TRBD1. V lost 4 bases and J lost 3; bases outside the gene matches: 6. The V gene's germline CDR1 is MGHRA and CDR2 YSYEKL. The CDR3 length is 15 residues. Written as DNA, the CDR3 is TGCGCCAGCAGCCCCCAAGGGACAGACAATCAGCCCCAGCATTTT. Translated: CASSPQGTDNQPQHF.

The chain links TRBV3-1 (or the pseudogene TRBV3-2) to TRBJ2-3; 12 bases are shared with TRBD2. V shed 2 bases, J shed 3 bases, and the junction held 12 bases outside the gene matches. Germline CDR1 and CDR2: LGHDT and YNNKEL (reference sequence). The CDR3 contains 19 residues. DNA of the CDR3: TGTGCCAGCAGCCAAATCTCTTTGGGAACTAGCGGGGGGACAGATACGCAGTATTTT. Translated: CASSQISLGTSGGTDTQYF.

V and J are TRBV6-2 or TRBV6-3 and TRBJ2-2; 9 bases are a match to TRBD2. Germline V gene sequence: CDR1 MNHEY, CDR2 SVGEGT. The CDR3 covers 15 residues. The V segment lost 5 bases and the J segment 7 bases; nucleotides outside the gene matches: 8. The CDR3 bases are TGTGCCAGCAGTCCCGCGAGCGGGGGGAACGGGGAGCTGTTTTTT. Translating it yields CASSPASGGNGELFF.

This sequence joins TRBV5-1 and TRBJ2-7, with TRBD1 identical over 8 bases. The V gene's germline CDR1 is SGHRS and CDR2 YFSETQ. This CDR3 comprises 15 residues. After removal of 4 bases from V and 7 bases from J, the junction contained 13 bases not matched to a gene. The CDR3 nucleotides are TGCGCCAGCAGCAGCCGGACAGGGAGAATGGTAGAGCAGTACTTC. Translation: CASSSRTGRMVEQYF.

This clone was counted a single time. The CDR3 loop reads CASTGTVGSYGYTF. The CDR3, as DNA: TGTGCCAGCACCGGGACAGTGGGATCCTATGGCTACACCTTC. The chain links TRBV6-5 to TRBJ1-2, with TRBD1 matching 7 bases. Germline-derived CDR1 and CDR2 are MNHEY and SVGAGI. The CDR3 has 14 residues. With V trimmed by 7 bases and J by 4 bases, 9 bases remained unmatched.

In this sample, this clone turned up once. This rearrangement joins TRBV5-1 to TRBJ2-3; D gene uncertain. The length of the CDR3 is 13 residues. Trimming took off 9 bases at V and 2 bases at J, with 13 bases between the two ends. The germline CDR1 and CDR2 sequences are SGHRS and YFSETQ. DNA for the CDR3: TGCGCCAATACTACTTCCAACACAGATACGCAGTATTTT. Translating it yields CANTTSNTDTQYF.

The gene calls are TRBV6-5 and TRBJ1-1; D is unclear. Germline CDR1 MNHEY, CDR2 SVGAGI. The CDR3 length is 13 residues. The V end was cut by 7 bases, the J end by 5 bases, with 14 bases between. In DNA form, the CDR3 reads TGTGCCAGCACTCCACCCACGGGTACTGAAGCTTTCTTT. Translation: CASTPPTGTEAFF.

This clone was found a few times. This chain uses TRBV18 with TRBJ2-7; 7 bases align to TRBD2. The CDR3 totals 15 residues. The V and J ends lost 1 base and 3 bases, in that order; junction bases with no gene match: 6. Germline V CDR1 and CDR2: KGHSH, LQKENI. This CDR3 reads CASSPRAGTHYEQYF. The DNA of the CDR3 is TGTGCCAGCTCACCACGAGCGGGAACACACTACGAGCAGTACTTC. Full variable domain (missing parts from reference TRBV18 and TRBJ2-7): NAGVMQNPRHLVRRRGQEARLRCSPMKGHSHVYWYRQLPEEGLKFMVYLQKENIIDESGMPKERFSAEFPKEGPSILRIQQVVRGDSAAYFCASSPRAGTHYEQYFGPGTRLTVT.

The CDR3 loop is CASSRNGQGAARGYTF. The DNA of the CDR3 is TGTGCCAGTAGTCGGAACGGACAGGGGGCGGCTCGTGGCTACACCTTC. The J gene is TRBJ1-2, the V gene TRBV19; TRBD1 matches at 11 bases. The CDR3 covers 16 residues. Per germline, CDR1 LNHDA and CDR2 SQIVND (reference sequence). Germline trimming cut 5 bases from V and 7 bases from J; bases unmatched to any gene: 12.